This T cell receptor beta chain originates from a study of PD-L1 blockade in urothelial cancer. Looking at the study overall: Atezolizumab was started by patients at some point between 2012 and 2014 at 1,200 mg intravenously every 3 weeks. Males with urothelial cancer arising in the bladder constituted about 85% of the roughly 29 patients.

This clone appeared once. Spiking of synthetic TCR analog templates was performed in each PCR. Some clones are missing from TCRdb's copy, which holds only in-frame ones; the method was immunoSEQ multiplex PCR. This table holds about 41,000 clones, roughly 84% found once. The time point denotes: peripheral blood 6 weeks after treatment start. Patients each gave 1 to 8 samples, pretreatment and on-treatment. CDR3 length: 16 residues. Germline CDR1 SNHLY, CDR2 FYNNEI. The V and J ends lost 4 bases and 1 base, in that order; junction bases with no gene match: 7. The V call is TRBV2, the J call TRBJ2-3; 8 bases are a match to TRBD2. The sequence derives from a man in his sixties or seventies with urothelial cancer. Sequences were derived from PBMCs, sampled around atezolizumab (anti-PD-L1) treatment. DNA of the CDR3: TGTGCCAGCAGTGCCCAGGGTAGCGGGGGCACAGATACGCAGTATTTT. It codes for CASSAQGSGGTDTQYF.